This T cell receptor (beta chain) was profiled in a study of T-cell reconstitution after alpha-beta-depleted transplantation in children. Findings of the study overall: The origin of alpha-beta T cells about two months after transplant was reportedly several hundred expanded graft clones. At the one-year point after transplant, T-cell counts and TCRbeta diversity were found to come mostly from T cells that had been newly produced.

This clonotype was seen a few times. Its antigen remains unidentified. Germline V gene sequence: CDR1 MNHEY, CDR2 SMNVEV (reference sequence). Trimming removed 10 bases from V and 1 base from J, with 7 bases in between. CDR3 length equals 11 residues. Unique molecular identifiers tagged the TCRbeta library. A single record per CDR3 protein comes from TCRdb applying MiXCR to the PCR reads. The repertoire includes over 150,000 distinct CDR3 sequences, approximately 6.3% of them detected once, and about 5.9% sits in the top ten. The chain has TRBV27 and TRBJ1-1; D unclear. The input for sequencing was PBMCs, taken before TCRalphabeta/CD19-depleted stem cell transplant. This receptor was obtained from a boy younger than 10 with acute lymphoblastic leukemia, due to receive a stem cell transplant. CDR3 in DNA: TGTGCCACCCGGGGGAACACTGAAGCTTTCTTT. Translating gives CATRGNTEAFF.